The TCR beta chain under discussion was sequenced for a study of Tregs in tolerant kidney transplant recipients. Study findings and constraints: Validation in larger populations is needed because few patients were studied. Donor-specific Treg expansion exceeded global Treg expansion in tolerant patients, suggesting antigen drive.

Recipients received nonmyeloablative bone marrow transplants from related graft donors, with transient mixed chimerism. Unstimulated Tregs (CD4+CD25+CD127-) and CD4+CD25- non-Tregs were sorted from PBMCs. Libraries were prepared by immunoSEQ multiplex PCR; TCRdb keeps only in-frame clonotypes and omits some of them. The table lists some 50,000 clones, approximately 89% of them singletons, with around a sixth in the top ten. About this clone: Its antigen is unidentified.

The source was CD8+ T cells from blood (PBMCs), collected 12 months after the transplant. The TCR sequence derives from a human patient who received a combined kidney and bone marrow transplant. A subset of T cells may come from the graft donor.

The CDR3 loop is CASSTNFRDEQFF. In DNA form, the CDR3 reads TGTGCCAGCAGCACAAACTTCCGGGATGAGCAGTTCTTC. V gene TRBV7-9 combines with J gene TRBJ2-1; D gene ambiguous. Per the germline V gene, CDR1 is SEHNR and CDR2 is FQNEAQ (reference sequence). There are 13 residues in the CDR3. The V and J ends lost 5 bases and 8 bases respectively, with 13 bases between them.